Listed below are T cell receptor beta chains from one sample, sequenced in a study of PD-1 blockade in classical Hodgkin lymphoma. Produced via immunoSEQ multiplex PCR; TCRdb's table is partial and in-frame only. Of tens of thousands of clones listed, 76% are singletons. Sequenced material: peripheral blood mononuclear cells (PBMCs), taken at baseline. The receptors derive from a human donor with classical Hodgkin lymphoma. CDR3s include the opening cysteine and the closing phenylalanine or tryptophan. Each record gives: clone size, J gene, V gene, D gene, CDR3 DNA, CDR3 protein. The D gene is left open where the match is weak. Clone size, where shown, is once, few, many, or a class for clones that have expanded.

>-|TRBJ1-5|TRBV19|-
TGTGCCAGTAGTCCCACGGTACAGCAGCCCCAGCATTTT
CASSPTVQQPQHF
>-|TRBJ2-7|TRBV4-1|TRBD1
TGCGCCAGCAGCCAGGACAGGGGGCCTTACGAGCAGTACTTC
CASSQDRGPYEQYF
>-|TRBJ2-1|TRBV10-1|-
TGCGCCAGCAGTGAGTATAGGGGAGAGCAGTTCTTC
CASSEYRGEQFF
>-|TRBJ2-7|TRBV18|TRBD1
TGTGCCAGCTCACTTGGACAGGGCGATCTCGAGCAGTACTTC
CASSLGQGDLEQYF
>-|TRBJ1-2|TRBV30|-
TGTGCCTGGAGTATTGTTAGGGGTGGTGGCTACACCTTC
CAWSIVRGGGYTF
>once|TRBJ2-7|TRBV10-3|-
TGTGCCACCGCGGGCAGGACCTCCTACGAGCAGTACTTC
CATAGRTSYEQYF
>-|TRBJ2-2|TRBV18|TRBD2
TGTGCCAGCTCACCGGCTCTAGCGGGATGGACCGGGGAGCTGTTTTTT
CASSPALAGWTGELFF
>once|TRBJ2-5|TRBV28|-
TGTGCCAGCAGTTCAGGACAGCAAGAGACCCAGTACTTC
CASSSGQQETQYF
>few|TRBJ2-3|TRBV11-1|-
TGTGCCAGCAGCGCCCTCAGGGGTAGCACAGATACGCAGTATTTT
CASSALRGSTDTQYF
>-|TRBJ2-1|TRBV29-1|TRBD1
TGCAGCGTCCACAGGGGTAGCTCCTACAATGAGCAGTTCTTC
CSVHRGSSYNEQFF
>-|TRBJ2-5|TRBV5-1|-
TGCGCCAGCAGCTTGGTTGCAGTCCAAGAGACCCAGTACTTC
CASSLVAVQETQYF
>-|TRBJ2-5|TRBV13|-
TGTGCCAGCAACTCCGCCCCAGGGACCCAGTACTTC
CASNSAPGTQYF
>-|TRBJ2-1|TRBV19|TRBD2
TGTGCCAGTAGTTTCCGGACTAGCGGGTATTACAATGAGCAGTTCTTC
CASSFRTSGYYNEQFF